A single T cell receptor beta chain is shown here with its context. This sample is part of a study of blood T cell repertoires in COVID-19. Method: immunoSEQ multiplex PCR; TCRdb's copy keeps in-frame clones and lacks some. This sample has 110,000 or so clones; approximately 85% occur once, and the top ten carry roughly an eighth. The CDR3 sequence is 17 residues long. The V end lost 0 bases, the J end lost 2 bases, and 15 bases lay between the germline ends. The germline gives CDR1 LNHNV, CDR2 YYDKDF (reference sequence). The gene calls are TRBV15 and TRBJ2-3; TRBD2 might be the D (7 bases). This TCR was sampled from a human donor in a cohort sampled during active COVID-19. The specimen sequenced was peripheral blood. Written as DNA, the CDR3 is TGTGCCACCAGCAGAGATGCGGTGGGGGGGGCCACAGATACGCAGTATTTT. This codes for CATSRDAVGGATDTQYF.